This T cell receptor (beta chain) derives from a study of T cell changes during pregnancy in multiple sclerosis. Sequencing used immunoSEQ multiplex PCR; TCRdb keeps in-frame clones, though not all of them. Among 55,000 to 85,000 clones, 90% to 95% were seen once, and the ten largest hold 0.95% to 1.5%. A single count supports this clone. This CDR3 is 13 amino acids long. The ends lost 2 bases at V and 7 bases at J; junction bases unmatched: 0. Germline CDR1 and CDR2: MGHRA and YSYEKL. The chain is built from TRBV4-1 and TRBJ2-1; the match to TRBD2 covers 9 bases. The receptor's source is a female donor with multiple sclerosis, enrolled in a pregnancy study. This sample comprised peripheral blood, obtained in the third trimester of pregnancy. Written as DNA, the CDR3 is TGCGCCAGCAGCCAAACTAGCGGGAATGAGCAGTTCTTC. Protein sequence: CASSQTSGNEQFF.